This is a list of T cell receptor beta chains from one sample in a study of T cell responses to AZD1222 COVID-19 vaccine. The assay was immunoSEQ multiplex PCR, and TCRdb's table has in-frame clones only and misses some. This sample has over 150,000 clones; around nine tenths occur once, and the top ten carry approximately 3%. Sample: peripheral blood, taken on day 0 of AZD1222 vaccination. These receptors were taken from an adult in good health. CDR3s include the opening cysteine and the closing phenylalanine or tryptophan. Fields, in order: D gene, J gene, V gene, clone size, CDR3 length, CDR3 protein, CDR3 DNA. D genes are given only for firm matches. Clone size is not always given. Where it is, it says once, few, many or a class for expanded clones.

>.|TRBJ2-1|TRBV5-1|.|13
CASSTGVGNEQFF
TGCGCCAGCAGTACCGGGGTCGGGAATGAGCAGTTCTTC
>.|TRBJ2-7|TRBV7-9|.|13
CASSGGRPYEQYF
TGTGCCAGCAGCGGGGGACGGCCCTACGAGCAGTACTTC
>TRBD2|TRBJ2-2|TRBV5-1|.|16
CASSLTWSGGTGELFF
TGCGCCAGCAGCTTGACGTGGAGCGGGGGGACCGGGGAGCTGTTTTTT
>.|TRBJ2-7|TRBV5-8|.|17
CASSLGLAAHLTYEQYF
TGTGCCAGCAGCTTGGGGTTAGCGGCACACCTGACCTACGAGCAGTACTTC
>.|TRBJ1-5|TRBV27|.|19
CASSLWGRRGKGSNQPQHF
TGTGCCAGCAGTTTATGGGGGCGGCGGGGGAAAGGGAGCAATCAGCCCCAGCATTTT
>TRBD1|TRBJ2-3|TRBV6-2/TRBV6-3|.|17
CASSPGTGGADTDTQYF
TGTGCCAGCAGTCCCGGGACAGGGGGCGCGGACACAGATACGCAGTATTTT
>TRBD1|TRBJ1-4|TRBV5-1|.|14
CASSSGQGWEKLFF
TGCGCCAGCAGCTCCGGACAGGGCTGGGAAAAACTGTTTTTT
>.|TRBJ1-2|TRBV5-1|.|15
CASSLVGGGNYGYTF
TGCGCCAGCAGCTTGGTCGGCGGGGGTAACTATGGCTACACCTTC
>.|TRBJ2-3|TRBV9|few|16
CASSVGAVGPADTQYF
TGTGCCAGCAGCGTAGGGGCCGTCGGGCCGGCCGATACGCAGTATTTT
>TRBD1|TRBJ2-6|TRBV10-1|.|18
CASRDRGRFRSGANVLTF
TGCGCCAGCAGAGACAGGGGGCGCTTTCGATCTGGGGCCAACGTCCTGACTTTC
>.|TRBJ1-1|TRBV7-9|.|13
CASSFGKNTEAFF
TGTGCCAGCAGCTTTGGAAAGAACACTGAAGCTTTCTTT
>.|TRBJ2-1|TRBV19|few|13
CATSTRSYNEQFF
TGTGCCACCTCGACTAGATCCTACAATGAGCAGTTCTTC
>.|TRBJ2-2|TRBV5-6|.|16
CASRNPGTENTGELFF
TGTGCCAGCAGGAACCCGGGGACGGAGAACACCGGGGAGCTGTTTTTT
>TRBD2|TRBJ2-7|TRBV7-2|.|18
CASSLVVRLAGGTYEQYF
TGTGCCAGCAGCTTAGTGGTGAGACTAGCGGGGGGTACCTACGAGCAGTACTTC
>TRBD1|TRBJ1-4|TRBV12-5|.|14
CASGRDRGIEKLFF
TGTGCTAGTGGTCGGGACAGGGGTATCGAAAAACTGTTTTTT
>TRBD1|TRBJ2-7|TRBV11-2|.|16
CASSLGLQTGSYEQYF
TGTGCCAGCAGCTTGGGTCTCCAGACAGGGTCCTACGAGCAGTACTTC
>.|TRBJ1-6|TRBV6-1|.|13
CASSDWGNSPLHF
TGTGCCAGCAGTGATTGGGGGAATTCACCCCTCCACTTT
>.|TRBJ1-1|TRBV4-3|.|17
CASSQHPRGASNTEAFF
TGCGCCAGCAGCCAACACCCCCGCGGGGCCTCGAACACTGAAGCTTTCTTT
>TRBD1|TRBJ1-5|TRBV19|.|16
CASRMLRQGGDQPQHF
TGTGCCAGTCGTATGCTTAGACAGGGTGGGGATCAGCCCCAGCATTTT
>.|TRBJ1-2|TRBV19|.|14
CASTPRLGYYGYTF
TGTGCCAGTACCCCGCGGTTGGGCTACTATGGCTACACCTTC
>TRBD2|TRBJ2-7|TRBV6-2/TRBV6-3|.|14
CASRPSGSSYEQYF
TGTGCCAGCAGGCCTAGCGGCAGCTCCTACGAGCAGTACTTC
>.|TRBJ2-5|TRBV5-1|.|15
CASSSSRGDTETQYF
TGCGCCAGCAGCTCGAGTAGGGGCGATACGGAGACCCAGTACTTC
>TRBD2|TRBJ2-1|TRBV3-1/TRBV3-2|.|17
CASSQDGTSASYNEQFF
TGTGCCAGCAGCCAGGACGGGACTAGTGCCTCCTACAATGAGCAGTTCTTC
>TRBD1|TRBJ2-7|TRBV7-3|.|17
CASSTDVTGGLVYEQYF
TGTGCCAGCAGCACCGACGTTACAGGGGGCTTAGTATACGAGCAGTACTTC
>.|TRBJ2-5|TRBV7-2|few|13
CASSLQPEETQYF
TGTGCCAGCAGCTTACAGCCGGAAGAGACCCAGTACTTC
>TRBD1|TRBJ2-7|TRBV5-3|.|15
CARSLNRDRAHEQYF
TGTGCCAGAAGCTTGAACAGGGACAGGGCCCACGAGCAGTACTTC
>.|TRBJ1-3|TRBV4-1|once|16
CASSQPTGVSGNTIYF
TGCGCCAGCAGCCAACCTACAGGAGTCTCTGGAAACACCATATATTTT
>.|TRBJ1-5|TRBV3-1/TRBV3-2|.|12
CASSPGDQPQHF
TGTGCCAGCAGCCCGGGGGATCAGCCCCAGCATTTT
>TRBD1|TRBJ1-2|TRBV5-6|.|15
CASSTTDRGFYGYTF
TGTGCCAGCTCCACTACTGACAGGGGGTTCTATGGCTACACCTTC
>TRBD1|TRBJ1-1|TRBV5-4|.|16
CASSLAPGTGYTEAFF
TGTGCCAGCAGCTTGGCTCCCGGGACAGGGTACACTGAAGCTTTCTTT
>TRBD2|TRBJ2-1|TRBV3-1/TRBV3-2|.|18
CASSLWGGGPSSYNEQFF
TGTGCCAGCAGCCTCTGGGGCGGGGGGCCCAGCTCCTACAATGAGCAGTTCTTC
>.|TRBJ2-5|TRBV2|.|16
CASSESLGLGEETQYF
TGTGCCAGCAGTGAATCCCTGGGTCTAGGGGAGGAGACCCAGTACTTC
>TRBD1|TRBJ2-1|TRBV7-2|.|14
CASSSGQGASEQFF
TGTGCCAGCAGCTCCGGACAGGGGGCGAGTGAGCAGTTCTTC
>.|TRBJ1-1|TRBV11-2|.|12
CASSSYSTEAFF
TGTGCCAGCAGCTCCTACTCCACTGAAGCTTTCTTT
>TRBD1|TRBJ2-7|TRBV5-6|.|14
CASSLGTGGYEQYF
TGTGCCAGCAGCTTGGGGACAGGGGGCTACGAGCAGTACTTC
>.|TRBJ1-6|TRBV5-6|.|15
CASSLAGRVDSPLHF
TGTGCCAGCAGCTTGGCGGGGAGGGTTGATTCACCCCTCCACTTT
>TRBD2|TRBJ2-3|TRBV5-5|.|18
CASSFSASGGLSTDTQYF
TGTGCCAGCAGCTTTTCAGCTAGCGGGGGGCTTAGCACAGATACGCAGTATTTT
>TRBD1|TRBJ1-2|TRBV2|.|15
CASSNHGGQAWGYTF
TGTGCCAGCAGCAATCACGGGGGACAGGCCTGGGGCTACACCTTC
>.|TRBJ2-7|TRBV7-2|.|16
CASSIAGSGGQNEQYF
TGTGCCAGCAGTATAGCGGGTTCAGGGGGCCAGAACGAGCAGTACTTC
>.|TRBJ2-1|TRBV19|.|13
CASSIGTANEQFF
TGTGCCAGTAGTATTGGGACGGCTAATGAGCAGTTCTTC
>TRBD1|TRBJ1-2|TRBV4-3|.|15
CASSQSGTGGYGYTF
TGCGCCAGCAGTCAATCCGGGACAGGGGGCTATGGCTACACCTTC
>TRBD2|TRBJ2-1|TRBV7-2|.|14
CASRTSGGANEQFF
TGTGCCAGCAGGACTAGCGGGGGGGCGAATGAGCAGTTCTTC
>.|TRBJ2-7|TRBV19|.|14
CASSEWGGRNEQYF
TGTGCCAGTAGTGAGTGGGGGGGCCGGAACGAGCAGTACTTC
>.|TRBJ2-1|TRBV24-1|.|16
CATSDAGTPNPNEQFF
TGTGCCACCAGTGATGCCGGGACACCCAACCCAAATGAGCAGTTCTTC